This T cell receptor beta chain was retrieved from a study of Graves' ophthalmopathy and Graves' hyperthyroidism. In this sample, this clonotype turned up many times. Germline CDR1 MNHEY, CDR2 SMNVEV (reference sequence). V gave up 2 bases and J gave up 9 bases, with 13 bases separating them. The CDR3 is 13 residues long. CDR3 regions of TCR beta were amplified from RNA transcripts. Following a first-round RT-PCR that used HTBI primers, a second-round multiplex PCR was carried out. A single record per CDR3 protein comes from TCRdb applying MiXCR to the multiplex PCR reads. The table lists about 380,000 distinct CDR3 sequences, 15% of them singletons.

This chain uses TRBV27 with TRBJ1-1; D possibly corresponds to TRBD1 (6 bases). The sequence derives from a young woman with stable Graves' hyperthyroidism. Sequenced material: peripheral blood. The CDR3 here is CASSLGGAQKAFF. DNA for the CDR3: TGTGCCAGCAGTTTAGGGGGGGCACAGAAAGCTTTCTTT.